This is a list of T cell receptor beta chains from one sample in a study of T cells after yellow fever vaccination. TCRdb reanalysed the 5' RACE reads using MiXCR and keeps one entry per CDR3 protein. The sample lists 300,000 to 400,000 distinct CDR3 sequences; approximately 5.7% were seen once. The specimen comprised PBMCs, sampled 5 days after the yellow fever booster vaccination. These receptors were taken from a man aged 30 to 45 who received the YFV17D yellow fever vaccine. The CDR3 runs from the conserved cysteine through the conserved F or W. Each record gives: clone size, J gene, V gene, D gene, CDR3 DNA, CDR3 protein. The D gene is left open where the match is weak. Some rows mark clone size as missing; the rest say once, few, many or name a class of expanded clone.

abundance: many
j_gene: TRBJ1-4
v_gene: TRBV20-1
d_gene: .
CDR3nt: TGCAGTGCTAGAGACAGGGGTGGTGAAAAACTGTTTTTT
CDR3aa: CSARDRGGEKLFF

abundance: .
j_gene: TRBJ1-1
v_gene: TRBV9
d_gene: TRBD1
CDR3nt: TGTGCCAGCAGCGTAGGGGACAGGGCTCACACTGAAGCTTTCTTT
CDR3aa: CASSVGDRAHTEAFF

abundance: few
j_gene: TRBJ2-7
v_gene: TRBV6-1
d_gene: .
CDR3nt: TGTGCCAGCAGGGCCCGGGACTTATACTACGAGCAGTACTTC
CDR3aa: CASRARDLYYEQYF

abundance: few
j_gene: TRBJ2-1
v_gene: TRBV6-2/TRBV6-3
d_gene: TRBD2
CDR3nt: TGTGCCAGCACCGCCGGGACTAGCGGGAGGGCCCTCTATGAGCAGTTCTTC
CDR3aa: CASTAGTSGRALYEQFF

abundance: few
j_gene: TRBJ2-7
v_gene: TRBV6-1
d_gene: TRBD2
CDR3nt: TGTGCCAGCAGCACGGGACTAGCGGGCCCCTACGAGCAGTACTTC
CDR3aa: CASSTGLAGPYEQYF

abundance: .
j_gene: TRBJ2-7
v_gene: TRBV20-1
d_gene: TRBD2
CDR3nt: TGCAGTGCTAGCCCCCGACTAGCGGGATCGACCTACGAGCAGTACTTC
CDR3aa: CSASPRLAGSTYEQYF

abundance: few
j_gene: TRBJ2-7
v_gene: TRBV20-1
d_gene: TRBD2
CDR3nt: TGCAGTGCTCCTTCTAGCGGGAGGGGCTGGAAGCAGTACTTC
CDR3aa: CSAPSSGRGWKQYF

abundance: many
j_gene: TRBJ2-1
v_gene: TRBV5-1
d_gene: .
CDR3nt: TGCGCCAGCAGCCTCGGGTCTAGCTCCTACAATGAGCAGTTCTTC
CDR3aa: CASSLGSSSYNEQFF

abundance: many
j_gene: TRBJ1-6
v_gene: TRBV4-3
d_gene: .
CDR3nt: TGCGCCAGTGCGGACAGTTCGCATAATTCACCCCTCCACTTT
CDR3aa: CASADSSHNSPLHF

abundance: few
j_gene: TRBJ2-3
v_gene: TRBV3-1
d_gene: .
CDR3nt: TGTGCCAGCAGCCGAAGGGGCCGCCTTAGTGGAACAGATACGCAGTATTTT
CDR3aa: CASSRRGRLSGTDTQYF

abundance: many
j_gene: TRBJ2-7
v_gene: TRBV7-8
d_gene: TRBD2
CDR3nt: TGTGCCAGCAGCTTCGCCGGGGCTAGCGGGAAGTACGAGCAGTACTTC
CDR3aa: CASSFAGASGKYEQYF

abundance: many
j_gene: TRBJ2-7
v_gene: TRBV3-1
d_gene: TRBD2
CDR3nt: TGTGCCAGCAGCCAGAGAGGCTATGGACTAGCGGACGAGCAGTACTTC
CDR3aa: CASSQRGYGLADEQYF

abundance: few
j_gene: TRBJ2-7
v_gene: TRBV20-1
d_gene: TRBD2
CDR3nt: TGCAGTGCTAGTAGGTTGGCTAGCGGCTCCTACGAGCAGTACTTC
CDR3aa: CSASRLASGSYEQYF

abundance: few
j_gene: TRBJ2-3
v_gene: TRBV29-1
d_gene: TRBD2
CDR3nt: TGCAGCGTTGGAAGGGGTAGCGGGAGAGGAGATACGCAGTATTTT
CDR3aa: CSVGRGSGRGDTQYF

abundance: few
j_gene: TRBJ2-3
v_gene: TRBV20-1
d_gene: TRBD2
CDR3nt: TGCAGTGCTAGAGATACCCTAGCGGGAGCTAGAGATACGCAGTATTTT
CDR3aa: CSARDTLAGARDTQYF

abundance: few
j_gene: TRBJ2-1
v_gene: TRBV20-1
d_gene: .
CDR3nt: TGCAGTGCTTACAGTCGGGGTGAGCAGTTCTTC
CDR3aa: CSAYSRGEQFF

abundance: few
j_gene: TRBJ1-2
v_gene: TRBV6-1
d_gene: .
CDR3nt: TGTGCCAGCAGAGATACAGTTAACTATGGCTACACCTTC
CDR3aa: CASRDTVNYGYTF

abundance: few
j_gene: TRBJ2-2
v_gene: TRBV5-1
d_gene: TRBD2
CDR3nt: TGCGCCAGCAGCCCCCGAGCGGGAGGCGGCACCGGGGAGCTGTTTTTT
CDR3aa: CASSPRAGGGTGELFF

abundance: .
j_gene: TRBJ2-1
v_gene: TRBV5-1
d_gene: TRBD2
CDR3nt: TGCGCCAGCAGCTTAATCACTAGCGGGACCTCCAATGAGCAGTTCTTC
CDR3aa: CASSLITSGTSNEQFF

abundance: many
j_gene: TRBJ2-1
v_gene: TRBV9
d_gene: TRBD2
CDR3nt: TGTGCCAGCACAACTAGCGGGAGTCCCCATGAGCAGTTCTTC
CDR3aa: CASTTSGSPHEQFF

abundance: few
j_gene: TRBJ2-7
v_gene: TRBV5-1
d_gene: .
CDR3nt: TGCGCCAGCAGCTTGGGGGGACTCACGGGATCCTACGAGCAGTACTTC
CDR3aa: CASSLGGLTGSYEQYF

abundance: .
j_gene: TRBJ1-4
v_gene: TRBV23-1
d_gene: .
CDR3nt: TGCGCCAGCAGTGGCCCGGAAGGGGACCACCTCGAAAAACTGTTTTTT
CDR3aa: CASSGPEGDHLEKLFF

abundance: few
j_gene: TRBJ2-5
v_gene: TRBV24-1
d_gene: .
CDR3nt: TGTGCCACCAGTGATTTCAGCGTAAGGGGCGGTGAGACCCAGTACTTC
CDR3aa: CATSDFSVRGGETQYF

abundance: many
j_gene: TRBJ2-1
v_gene: TRBV9
d_gene: .
CDR3nt: TGTGCCAGCAGCGCCGGCCCGGACTCCTACAATGAGCAGTTCTTC
CDR3aa: CASSAGPDSYNEQFF

abundance: few
j_gene: TRBJ2-7
v_gene: TRBV12-3/TRBV12-4
d_gene: TRBD2
CDR3nt: TGTGCCAGCAGTTCAGGACTAGCTAGTAACGAGCAGTACTTC
CDR3aa: CASSSGLASNEQYF

abundance: many
j_gene: TRBJ2-3
v_gene: TRBV18
d_gene: TRBD1
CDR3nt: TGTGCCAGCTCAAATAATGGACAGGGCATGGGTACGCAGTATTTT
CDR3aa: CASSNNGQGMGTQYF

abundance: few
j_gene: TRBJ2-3
v_gene: TRBV4-3
d_gene: TRBD2
CDR3nt: TGCGCCAGCAGCCAAGATTATCGCGGGAGGACCACAGATACGCAGTATTTT
CDR3aa: CASSQDYRGRTTDTQYF

abundance: .
j_gene: TRBJ1-2
v_gene: TRBV12-3/TRBV12-4
d_gene: .
CDR3nt: TGTGCCAGCAGCCCTATCGGAGGAGGAGGCTACACCTTC
CDR3aa: CASSPIGGGGYTF

abundance: .
j_gene: TRBJ2-3
v_gene: TRBV5-1
d_gene: TRBD2
CDR3nt: TGCGCCAGCACATCCCTAGCGGGATACCCAGATACGCAGTATTTT
CDR3aa: CASTSLAGYPDTQYF

abundance: few
j_gene: TRBJ2-2
v_gene: TRBV27
d_gene: TRBD2
CDR3nt: TGTGCCAGCAGTCCTATCCGATCCTCTAGCGGGAAGAACACCGGGGAGCTGTTTTTT
CDR3aa: CASSPIRSSSGKNTGELFF

abundance: .
j_gene: TRBJ1-4
v_gene: TRBV12-3/TRBV12-4
d_gene: .
CDR3nt: TGTGCCAGCAGTTTAGGCGTCGGTGTTAGAGAAAAACTGTTTTTT
CDR3aa: CASSLGVGVREKLFF

abundance: .
j_gene: TRBJ2-2
v_gene: TRBV11-2
d_gene: .
CDR3nt: TGTGCCAGCAGCAAAACACGTCCAGGGGAGGCCGGGGAGCTGTTTTTT
CDR3aa: CASSKTRPGEAGELFF

abundance: few
j_gene: TRBJ2-3
v_gene: TRBV7-3
d_gene: .
CDR3nt: TGTGCCAGCAGCTTAAAAGGGGCTGGCACAGATACGCAGTATTTT
CDR3aa: CASSLKGAGTDTQYF

abundance: .
j_gene: TRBJ2-7
v_gene: TRBV3-1
d_gene: .
CDR3nt: TGTGCCAGCAGCCAAGGGGCCACGATGGAGCAGTACTTC
CDR3aa: CASSQGATMEQYF

abundance: many
j_gene: TRBJ2-7
v_gene: TRBV6-5
d_gene: .
CDR3nt: TGTGCCAGCAGTTACGAGGGTGGGGAGCAGTACTTC
CDR3aa: CASSYEGGEQYF

abundance: many
j_gene: TRBJ2-7
v_gene: TRBV4-2
d_gene: TRBD1
CDR3nt: TGTGCCAGCAGCCCAAGGGACAGGGGTTCCTACGAGCAGTACTTC
CDR3aa: CASSPRDRGSYEQYF

abundance: many
j_gene: TRBJ2-7
v_gene: TRBV20-1
d_gene: TRBD2
CDR3nt: TGCAGTGCTAGTAGCGGGAGTATCTACGAGCAGTACTTC
CDR3aa: CSASSGSIYEQYF

abundance: .
j_gene: TRBJ2-4
v_gene: TRBV5-6
d_gene: .
CDR3nt: TGTGCCAGCAGCCCGCCACCATTTAAGACCAAAAACATTCAGTCCTTC
CDR3aa: CASSPPPFKTKNIQSF

abundance: .
j_gene: TRBJ2-7
v_gene: TRBV20-1
d_gene: TRBD1
CDR3nt: TGCAGTGCTACAGGGACAGGCTCGGGTCAAGACCCCTACGAGCAGTACTTC
CDR3aa: CSATGTGSGQDPYEQYF

abundance: .
j_gene: TRBJ1-4
v_gene: TRBV6-2/TRBV6-3
d_gene: .
CDR3nt: TGTGCCAGCGCGGCAGGGTACGAAAAACTGTTTTTT
CDR3aa: CASAAGYEKLFF

abundance: few
j_gene: TRBJ2-5
v_gene: TRBV5-1
d_gene: .
CDR3nt: TGCGCCAGCAGCAGAACCCTAGGAGGGTTGGGGGAGACCCAGTACTTC
CDR3aa: CASSRTLGGLGETQYF

abundance: few
j_gene: TRBJ2-2
v_gene: TRBV7-2
d_gene: .
CDR3nt: TGTGCCAGCAGCTTAGTCAGGGGGGGCACCGGGGAGCTGTTTTTT
CDR3aa: CASSLVRGGTGELFF

abundance: .
j_gene: TRBJ2-3
v_gene: TRBV5-1
d_gene: .
CDR3nt: TGCGCCAGCAGCTGGCCCTTGCGGAGCACAGATACGCAGTATTTT
CDR3aa: CASSWPLRSTDTQYF

abundance: many
j_gene: TRBJ2-6
v_gene: TRBV12-3/TRBV12-4
d_gene: .
CDR3nt: TGTGCCAGCAGTTTTGGGGGTCCCTCTGGGGCCAACGTCCTGACTTTC
CDR3aa: CASSFGGPSGANVLTF

abundance: many
j_gene: TRBJ2-1
v_gene: TRBV20-1
d_gene: .
CDR3nt: TGCAGTGCTAGGAAGGCAGGGGTGTACAATGAGCAGTTCTTC
CDR3aa: CSARKAGVYNEQFF

abundance: .
j_gene: TRBJ2-7
v_gene: TRBV10-3
d_gene: .
CDR3nt: TGTGCCATCAGTGGGGAGATGGCCTTGAGCTCCTACGAGCAGTACTTC
CDR3aa: CAISGEMALSSYEQYF

abundance: many
j_gene: TRBJ2-3
v_gene: TRBV18
d_gene: .
CDR3nt: TGTGCCAGCTCACCAGTATCAGCAGATACGCAGTATTTT
CDR3aa: CASSPVSADTQYF

abundance: many
j_gene: TRBJ2-1
v_gene: TRBV9
d_gene: .
CDR3nt: TGTGCCAGCAGTGGTCTCGGTGCTTCCTACAATGAGCAGTTCTTC
CDR3aa: CASSGLGASYNEQFF

abundance: many
j_gene: TRBJ2-1
v_gene: TRBV20-1
d_gene: .
CDR3nt: TGCAGTGCGAATGGGGACCCGCCGTACAATGAGCAGTTCTTC
CDR3aa: CSANGDPPYNEQFF

abundance: many
j_gene: TRBJ2-1
v_gene: TRBV12-3/TRBV12-4
d_gene: .
CDR3nt: TGTGCCAGCAACCCCGGGACAACCTACAATGAGCAGTTCTTC
CDR3aa: CASNPGTTYNEQFF

abundance: .
j_gene: TRBJ2-2
v_gene: TRBV7-3
d_gene: .
CDR3nt: TGTGCCAGCAGCTTCCCCCCCGGGGAGCTGTTTTTT
CDR3aa: CASSFPPGELFF

abundance: few
j_gene: TRBJ1-1
v_gene: TRBV20-1
d_gene: .
CDR3nt: TGCAGTGCTAGAGCCGGAAGGAATTACGCTGAAGCTTTCTTT
CDR3aa: CSARAGRNYAEAFF

abundance: many
j_gene: TRBJ2-1
v_gene: TRBV5-1
d_gene: TRBD1
CDR3nt: TGCGCCAGCAGCTTGAATGCGGGGGACAGGGGATTCTTC
CDR3aa: CASSLNAGDRGFF

abundance: many
j_gene: TRBJ1-5
v_gene: TRBV4-1
d_gene: TRBD1
CDR3nt: TGCGCCAGCAGCCAAGAGCCGGGACAGTATCAGCCCCAGCATTTT
CDR3aa: CASSQEPGQYQPQHF

abundance: few
j_gene: TRBJ1-1
v_gene: TRBV29-1
d_gene: TRBD1
CDR3nt: TGCAGCGGGGACAGACTGAACACTGAAGCTTTCTTT
CDR3aa: CSGDRLNTEAFF